What follows describes a single T cell receptor (beta chain). No antigen is known for it. Base qualities are not recorded, but no much larger clone differs from it by a single base. This entry is derived from a study of T cell changes during pregnancy in multiple sclerosis (dated by TCRdb to the late 2010s). As for the study more broadly: In women with multiple sclerosis, the researchers looked at how the T cell repertoire shifted as pregnancy progressed.

Library generation was performed with the immunoSEQ multiplex PCR assay. Here the immuneACCESS table is served through TCRdb, limited to in-frame sequences with V and J called. Missing clones are a known gap in these copies; in checked studies unresolved V genes cover under half, and the rest lacks a known reason. In this sample the table shows approximately 60,000 clones, about nine tenths of which occur a single time. Together, the top ten hold approximately 2.3% of the sample. Measured from the cysteine to the phenylalanine, the CDR3 is 16 residues long. Only the CDR3 portion is preserved as DNA: 48 bases, with reading frame beginning at the first base. The junction carries 13 bases between V and J, which are trimmed by 3 bases and 2 bases respectively. Looking up the germline V gene yields CDR1 SGHDN and CDR2 FVKESK.

This TCR came from a female donor with multiple sclerosis, enrolled in a pregnancy study. The source was peripheral blood, collected in the first trimester of pregnancy. The chain employs TRBV14 and TRBJ2-2; TRBD2 is possibly the D segment (6 matching bases). The CDR3: CASSQNWGVNTGELFF. At the DNA level, the sequence is TGTGCCAGCAGCCAGAACTGGGGGGTAAACACCGGGGAGCTGTTTTTT.